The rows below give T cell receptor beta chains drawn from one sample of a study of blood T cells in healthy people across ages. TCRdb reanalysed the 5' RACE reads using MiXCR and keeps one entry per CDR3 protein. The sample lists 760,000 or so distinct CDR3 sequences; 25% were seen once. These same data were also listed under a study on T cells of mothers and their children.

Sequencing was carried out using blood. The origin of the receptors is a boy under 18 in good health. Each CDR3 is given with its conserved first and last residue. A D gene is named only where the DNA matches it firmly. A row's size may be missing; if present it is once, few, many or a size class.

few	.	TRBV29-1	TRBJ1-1	TGCAGCCACCGGGAGGGGCGGAACACTGAAGCTTTCTTT	CSHREGRNTEAFF
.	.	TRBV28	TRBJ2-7	TGTGCCAGCAGTTTGTTGAGGAAGGACGGAGCATACGAGCAGTACTTC	CASSLLRKDGAYEQYF
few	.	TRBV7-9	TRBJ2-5	TGTGCCAGCAGCTCGTTAGCGGACCAAGAGACCCAGTACTTC	CASSSLADQETQYF
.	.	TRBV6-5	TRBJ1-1	TGTGCCAGCATCGACGGGGTGGGCACTGAAGCTTTCTTT	CASIDGVGTEAFF
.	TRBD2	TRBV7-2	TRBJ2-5	TGTGCCAGCAGCTTAGAACTAGCGGGGGGCCTGGAGACCCAGTACTTC	CASSLELAGGLETQYF
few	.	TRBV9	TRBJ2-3	TGTGCCAGCAGCGGCCGGACTCCGGAAAGCACAGATACGCAGTATTTT	CASSGRTPESTDTQYF
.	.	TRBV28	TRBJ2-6	TGTGCCAGCAGTTTATTTGATTCTGGGGCCAACGTCCTGACTTTC	CASSLFDSGANVLTF
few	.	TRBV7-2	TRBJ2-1	TGTGCCAGCAGCGCCCGGACAGCTATCCGCAATGAGCAGTTCTTC	CASSARTAIRNEQFF
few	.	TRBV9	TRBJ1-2	TGTGCCAGCAGCCCCGACCGCCTTGGGCCCTATGGCTACACCTTC	CASSPDRLGPYGYTF
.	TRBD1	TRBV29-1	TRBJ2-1	TGCAGCGTGGGGACAGGGGAGTCCTACAATGAGCAGTTCTTC	CSVGTGESYNEQFF
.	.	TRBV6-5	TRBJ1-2	TGTGCCAGCAGTTCCTCCCCACAGGGATACTATGGCTACACCTTC	CASSSSPQGYYGYTF
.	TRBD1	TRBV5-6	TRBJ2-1	TGTGCCAGCAGCGCCGGGACAGGGGTATTCGATGAGCAGTTCTTC	CASSAGTGVFDEQFF
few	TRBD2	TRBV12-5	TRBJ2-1	TGTGCTAGTGGTATAGCGGGATCGTCGCCCTACAATGAGCAGTTCTTC	CASGIAGSSPYNEQFF
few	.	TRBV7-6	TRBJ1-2	TGTGCCAGCAGCTTCCCGGGGTTATCTACCTATGGCTACACCTTC	CASSFPGLSTYGYTF
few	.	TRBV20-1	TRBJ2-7	TGCAGTGCTAGAGAGTGGGGGACCTACGAGCAGTACTTC	CSAREWGTYEQYF
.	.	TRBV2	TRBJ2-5	TGTGCCAGCCCCCGTGAGAAGGAGACCCAGTACTTC	CASPREKETQYF
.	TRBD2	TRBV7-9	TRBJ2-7	TGCCGGAATTGGGCGGGAGTCCCCTACGAGCAGTACTTC	CRNWAGVPYEQYF
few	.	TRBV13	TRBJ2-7	TGTGCCAGCAGCACCTACCTTAGCGACGGGGGTTCCGAGCAGTACTTC	CASSTYLSDGGSEQYF
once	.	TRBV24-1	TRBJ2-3	TGTGCCACCAGTGATCAGCAGGGGTCCCGCACAGATACGCAGTATTTT	CATSDQQGSRTDTQYF
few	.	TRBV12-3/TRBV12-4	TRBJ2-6	TGTGCCAGCAGTTTCAGAGCCACCTTATCTGGGGCCAACGTCCTGACTTTC	CASSFRATLSGANVLTF
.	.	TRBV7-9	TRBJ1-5	TGTGCCAGCAGCTACACAGATTCTAATCAGCCCCAGCATTTT	CASSYTDSNQPQHF
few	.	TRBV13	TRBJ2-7	TGTGCCAGTAGCTTGAATAATTCTCCGAGGGATTCTTACTTC	CASSLNNSPRDSYF
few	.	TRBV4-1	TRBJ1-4	TGCGCCAGCAGCCAAGATGGGGGGGGAATAAAACTGTTTTTT	CASSQDGGGIKLFF
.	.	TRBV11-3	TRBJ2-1	TGTGCCAGCAGGGGGGGACCCTCGGCATATGAGCAGTTCTTC	CASRGGPSAYEQFF
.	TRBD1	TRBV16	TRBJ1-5	TGTGCCAGCAGCCAAGGACAGGCCCATAGCAATCAGCCCCAGCATTTT	CASSQGQAHSNQPQHF
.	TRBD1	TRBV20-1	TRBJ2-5	TGCAGTGCTAAGGCGACAGGGTCAGAGACCCAGTACTTC	CSAKATGSETQYF
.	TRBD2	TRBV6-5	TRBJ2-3	TGTGCCAGCAGTTCAGGACTAGCGGGGGACACAGATACGCAGTATTTT	CASSSGLAGDTDTQYF
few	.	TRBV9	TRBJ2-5	TGTGCCAGCAGCGTAGGCCACTACCAAGAGACCCAGTACTTC	CASSVGHYQETQYF
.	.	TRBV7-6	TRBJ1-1	TGTGCAACCGCGGGGGTCGGGACTGAAGCTTTCTTT	CATAGVGTEAFF